These T cell receptor beta chains were read from a single sample in a study of T cell responses to AZD1222 COVID-19 vaccine. TCRdb's copy holds only in-frame clones and misses some; the assay was immunoSEQ multiplex PCR. The data show about 110,000 clones, around 81% seen once. Sequenced material: peripheral blood, taken on day 0 of AZD1222 vaccination. These receptors were collected from an adult in good health. Both conserved end residues are part of each CDR3. A D gene is named only where the DNA matches it firmly. Not every row has a clone size; where given, it reads once, few, many or a size class.

j_gene: TRBJ1-6
d_gene: NA
v_gene: TRBV5-8
abundance: NA
CDR3aa: CASSLRGIYNSPLHF
CDR3nt: TGTGCCAGCAGCCTACGGGGGATCTATAATTCACCCCTCCACTTT

j_gene: TRBJ2-7
d_gene: TRBD2
v_gene: TRBV27
abundance: NA
CDR3aa: CASSFSASGDEQYF
CDR3nt: TGTGCCAGCAGTTTTTCGGCTAGCGGGGACGAGCAGTACTTC

j_gene: TRBJ1-3
d_gene: NA
v_gene: TRBV7-2
abundance: NA
CDR3aa: CASSPQLGAGNTIYF
CDR3nt: TGTGCCAGCAGCCCGCAGTTGGGGGCTGGAAACACCATATATTTT

j_gene: TRBJ2-1
d_gene: TRBD2
v_gene: TRBV28
abundance: NA
CDR3aa: CASLSGSRSNEQFF
CDR3nt: TGTGCCAGTCTTAGCGGGAGCAGGAGTAATGAGCAGTTCTTC

j_gene: TRBJ1-5
d_gene: TRBD1
v_gene: TRBV6-2/TRBV6-3
abundance: once
CDR3aa: CASSSHAPGQGSNQPQHF
CDR3nt: TGTGCCAGCAGTTCACACGCCCCGGGACAGGGGAGCAATCAGCCCCAGCATTTT

j_gene: TRBJ1-1
d_gene: NA
v_gene: TRBV12-5
abundance: NA
CDR3aa: CASAGDTEAFF
CDR3nt: TGTGCTAGCGCAGGGGACACTGAAGCTTTCTTT

j_gene: TRBJ2-3
d_gene: NA
v_gene: TRBV5-1
abundance: NA
CDR3aa: CASSKEGAGDTQYF
CDR3nt: TGCGCCAGCAGCAAGGAGGGAGCTGGAGATACGCAGTATTTT

j_gene: TRBJ1-5
d_gene: NA
v_gene: TRBV12-3/TRBV12-4
abundance: NA
CDR3aa: CASSSRENQPQHF
CDR3nt: TGTGCCAGCAGTTCCAGGGAGAATCAGCCCCAGCATTTT

j_gene: TRBJ2-7
d_gene: TRBD1
v_gene: TRBV9
abundance: NA
CDR3aa: CASSAGDSRTYEQYF
CDR3nt: TGTGCCAGCAGCGCCGGGGACAGCCGGACCTACGAGCAGTACTTC

j_gene: TRBJ2-3
d_gene: TRBD2
v_gene: TRBV9
abundance: NA
CDR3aa: CASSVWTSGDTQYF
CDR3nt: TGTGCCAGCAGCGTATGGACTAGCGGGGATACGCAGTATTTT

j_gene: TRBJ2-2
d_gene: TRBD2
v_gene: TRBV5-1
abundance: NA
CDR3aa: CASSLGGLGLLGELFF
CDR3nt: TGCGCCAGCAGCTTGGGGGGACTAGGCCTACTCGGGGAGCTGTTTTTT

j_gene: TRBJ1-2
d_gene: TRBD1
v_gene: TRBV27
abundance: NA
CDR3aa: CASSQPGQGIYGYTF
CDR3nt: TGTGCCAGCAGTCAACCGGGACAGGGGATCTATGGCTACACCTTC

j_gene: TRBJ2-6
d_gene: TRBD1
v_gene: TRBV5-1
abundance: few
CDR3aa: CASSSLQGALGANVLTF
CDR3nt: TGCGCCAGCAGCTCCCTCCAGGGGGCGCTCGGGGCCAACGTCCTGACTTTC

j_gene: TRBJ1-6
d_gene: NA
v_gene: TRBV10-3
abundance: NA
CDR3aa: CAIRGGSSYSPLHF
CDR3nt: TGTGCCATCAGGGGTGGGTCCAGTTACTCACCCCTCCACTTT

j_gene: TRBJ2-2
d_gene: TRBD2
v_gene: TRBV7-6
abundance: NA
CDR3aa: CASRRFAGGSGELFF
CDR3nt: TGTGCCAGCAGAAGATTTGCGGGAGGGTCCGGGGAGCTGTTTTTT

j_gene: TRBJ2-7
d_gene: TRBD1
v_gene: TRBV10-3
abundance: NA
CDR3aa: CATEGQVTYEQYF
CDR3nt: TGTGCCACCGAGGGACAGGTCACCTACGAGCAGTACTTC

j_gene: TRBJ2-7
d_gene: TRBD2
v_gene: TRBV7-9
abundance: NA
CDR3aa: CASSGTSGSYYEQYF
CDR3nt: TGTGCCAGCAGCGGGACTAGCGGGAGCTATTACGAGCAGTACTTC

j_gene: TRBJ2-1
d_gene: TRBD2
v_gene: TRBV5-1
abundance: NA
CDR3aa: CASSFLQAGGYNEQFF
CDR3nt: TGCGCCAGCAGCTTTTTGCAAGCGGGGGGTTACAATGAGCAGTTCTTC

j_gene: TRBJ2-7
d_gene: NA
v_gene: TRBV2
abundance: NA
CDR3aa: CASREGRSSYEQYF
CDR3nt: TGTGCCAGCAGGGAAGGACGGAGCTCCTACGAGCAGTACTTC

j_gene: TRBJ1-2
d_gene: NA
v_gene: TRBV6-6
abundance: NA
CDR3aa: CASSETSIGYTF
CDR3nt: TGTGCCAGCAGCGAAACCAGTATCGGCTACACCTTC

j_gene: TRBJ2-1
d_gene: TRBD2
v_gene: TRBV3-1/TRBV3-2
abundance: NA
CDR3aa: CASSTGLVRNEQFF
CDR3nt: TGTGCCAGCAGTACGGGACTAGTGCGAAATGAGCAGTTCTTC

j_gene: TRBJ2-7
d_gene: NA
v_gene: TRBV2
abundance: few
CDR3aa: CASKEGLSYEQYF
CDR3nt: TGTGCCAGCAAGGAGGGGCTCTCCTACGAGCAGTACTTC